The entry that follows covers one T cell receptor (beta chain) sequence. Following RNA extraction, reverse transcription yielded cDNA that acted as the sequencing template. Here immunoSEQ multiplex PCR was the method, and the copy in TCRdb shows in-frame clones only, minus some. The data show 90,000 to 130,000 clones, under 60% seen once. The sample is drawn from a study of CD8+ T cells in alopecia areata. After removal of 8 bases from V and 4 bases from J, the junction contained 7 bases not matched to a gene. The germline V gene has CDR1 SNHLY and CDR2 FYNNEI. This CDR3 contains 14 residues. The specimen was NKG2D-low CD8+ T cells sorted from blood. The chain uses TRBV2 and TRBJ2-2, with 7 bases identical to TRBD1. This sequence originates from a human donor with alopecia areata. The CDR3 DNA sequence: TGTGCCAGCCGTAAGACAGGGAGCACCGGGGAGCTGTTTTTT. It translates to CASRKTGSTGELFF.